This T cell receptor beta chain was found in a study of STAT5B mutations in CD4+ large granular lymphocyte leukemia. At the level of the study: Anti-CD4 microbead selection came after CD8+ cell depletion in cryopreserved samples. General study findings and limits: Higher CD4+ than CD8+ T-LGLL clonality might reflect small sample size. No patients shared main leukemic clonotypes, though around 25% appeared at low frequency elsewhere.

With 1 base removed from V and 5 bases from J, the gap between germline ends came to 23 bases. Germline CDR1 reads LGHNA; CDR2 reads YSLEER. The CDR3 loop spans 18 amino acids. A remark on this clone: Its antigen is not identified.

Depending on availability, patient cells were bead-separated fractions or unselected PBMC. Generated by immunoSEQ multiplex PCR, the TCRdb table keeps only in-frame clones and is missing some. Seen here are about 8,100 clones, approximately 83% observed once, and the top ten hold 65% to 75%. Sequencing used PBMCs. The V gene is TRBV4-3, the J gene TRBJ2-5, with a tentative D call TRBD2 (6 bases). This sequence originates from a woman aged 60-75 years with CD4+ T-cell large granular lymphocyte leukemia. The CDR3 nucleotides read TGCGCCAGCAGCCAAGTGGGGAGGAAATTGGGCCATGGTGAGACCCAGTACTTC. Residues: CASSQVGRKLGHGETQYF.